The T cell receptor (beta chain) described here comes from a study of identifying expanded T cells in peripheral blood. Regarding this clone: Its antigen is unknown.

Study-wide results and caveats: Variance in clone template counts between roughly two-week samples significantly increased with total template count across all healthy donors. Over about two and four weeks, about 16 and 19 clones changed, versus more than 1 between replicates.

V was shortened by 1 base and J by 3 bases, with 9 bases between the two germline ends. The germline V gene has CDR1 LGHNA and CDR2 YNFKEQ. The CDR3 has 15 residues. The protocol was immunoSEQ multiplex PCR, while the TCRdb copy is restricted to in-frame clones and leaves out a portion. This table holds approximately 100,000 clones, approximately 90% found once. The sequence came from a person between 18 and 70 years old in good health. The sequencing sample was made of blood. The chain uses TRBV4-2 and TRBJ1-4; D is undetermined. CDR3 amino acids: CASSQGSTSNEKLFF. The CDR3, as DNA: TGTGCCAGCAGCCAAGGGTCCACGTCTAATGAAAAACTGTTTTTT.